The next 30 T cell receptor beta chains were all read from a single sample in a study of T cells in tuberculosis. Sequencing was performed with immunoSEQ multiplex PCR; in TCRdb, only in-frame clones are kept and a portion is missing. Of roughly 41,000 clones in the sample, approximately 94% were seen once. Sequenced input: PBMCs. Receptors originate from a donor aged 5-35 years with latent tuberculosis or without tuberculosis infection. Some clones in this sample may be carry-over from other donors' samples.

V and J are TRBV27 and TRBJ2-1; TRBD2 is a possible D gene (6 bases). CDR1 is MNHEY, CDR2 SMNVEV, per germline (reference sequence). V was clipped by 7 bases and J by 3 bases, with 13 bases between them. The CDR3 covers 14 residues. CDR3 residues: CASTRGDLYNEQFF. CDR3 sequence (DNA): TGTGCCAGCACCCGCGGGGACCTCTACAATGAGCAGTTCTTC.

V gene TRBV10-3 combines with J gene TRBJ2-1; TRBD1 might be the D (6 bases). The CDR3 consists of 17 residues. Trimming stripped 3 bases from V and 2 bases from J, with 17 bases between. Germline values: CDR1 ENHRY, CDR2 SYGVKD. The CDR3 DNA reads TGTGCCATCAGTGAAGAAGGGAACAGGGTTCCCTACAATGAGCAGTTCTTC. This encodes CAISEEGNRVPYNEQFF.

The chain links TRBV2 to TRBJ1-1, with 7 bases lining up with TRBD1. Trimming took 6 bases from V and 4 from J; bases not matched to a gene: 2. This CDR3 is 12 amino acids long. Per the germline V gene, CDR1 is SNHLY and CDR2 is FYNNEI. CDR3 sequence (DNA): TGTGCCAGCAGGAAGGGGGCCACTGAAGCTTTCTTT. Its protein is CASRKGATEAFF.

The CDR3 DNA reads TGTGCCAGCAGCCGACGATGGCAGGGAAATGAGCAGTTCTTC. Its protein product is CASSRRWQGNEQFF. The chain has TRBV21-1 and TRBJ2-1; TRBD1 was called by the table and not checked on the DNA. TRBV21-1 is a documented pseudogene. The CDR3 has 14 residues.

The J gene is TRBJ2-3, the V gene TRBV9; maybe TRBD1 (5 bases). CDR1 and CDR2 from the germline V gene are SGDLS and YYNGEE. Trimming removed 0 bases from V and 0 bases from J, with 11 bases in between. CDR3 length: 16 amino acids. CDR3 region: CASSVEQAASTDTQYF. In DNA form, the CDR3 reads TGTGCCAGCAGCGTAGAACAGGCCGCTAGCACAGATACGCAGTATTTT.

The chain couples TRBV11-2 to TRBJ2-7; 8 bases line up with TRBD1. Germline trimming cut 5 bases from V and 6 bases from J; bases unmatched to any gene: 12. Germline lookup yields CDR1 SGHAT and CDR2 FQNNGV. The CDR3 totals 15 residues. The CDR3 bases are TGTGCCAGCAGCGCATACAGGGGGAGCAGTGTCGAGCAGTACTTC. Protein product: CASSAYRGSSVEQYF.

This clone appeared a single time. The rearrangement links TRBV11-3 to TRBJ2-3, with D tentatively TRBD1 (6 bases). The CDR3 length is 14 residues. Trimming left V 1 base short and J 6 bases short, with 11 bases between. CDR1 and CDR2 from the germline V gene are SGHNT and YENEEA. In DNA, the CDR3 is TGTGCCAGCAGCTTAGGGGGGCCCGGGGATACGCAGTATTTT. This gives the protein CASSLGGPGDTQYF.

This chain connects TRBV5-1 to TRBJ2-7; D remains unclear. V dropped 1 base and J dropped 2 bases, with 4 bases sitting between them. This CDR3 has 12 residues. Germline-derived CDR1 and CDR2 are SGHRS and YFSETQ. Written as DNA, the CDR3 is TGCGCCAGCAGCTTGACTGCCTACGAGCAGTACTTC. It codes for CASSLTAYEQYF.

V is TRBV2 and J is TRBJ1-2; TRBD1 might be the D (5 bases). Trimming took off 3 bases at V and 5 bases at J, with 16 bases between the two ends. Looked up from germline, CDR1 is SNHLY and CDR2 is FYNNEI. This CDR3 comprises 15 residues. The CDR3 reads CASSDLEGPGYGYTF. The CDR3 nucleotides are TGTGCCAGCAGTGACCTGGAGGGCCCAGGGTATGGCTACACCTTC. Supplemented by reference TRBV2 and TRBJ1-2, the full variable domain reads EPEVTQTPSHQVTQMGQEVILRCVPISNHLYFYWYRQILGQKVEFLVSFYNNEISEKSEIFDDQFSVERPDGSNFTLKIRSTKLEDSAMYFCASSDLEGPGYGYTFGSGTRLTVV.

The CDR3 bases are TGTGCCAGCAGTGATCTCGGGGGTTTTCCTGAAGCTTTCTTT. It is translated as CASSDLGGFPEAFF. The rearrangement uses TRBV6-1 and TRBJ1-1; D is perhaps TRBD1 (5 bases). Germline V gives CDR1 MNHNS, CDR2 SASEGT. The CDR3 totals 14 residues. Trimming left V 3 bases short and J 6 bases short, with 14 bases between.

This chain connects TRBV7-2 to TRBJ1-1, with D uncertain. The germline V gene has CDR1 SGHTA and CDR2 FQGNSA. The CDR3 covers 11 residues. Trimming removed 2 bases from V and 7 bases from J, with 5 bases in between. CDR3 DNA: TGTGCCAGCAGCTTACAGCGTGAAGCTTTCTTT. Translating it yields CASSLQREAFF.

The DNA for the CDR3 is TGCGCCAGCAGCTTGGAGGGACAGGGGAGTGAAAAACTGTTTTTT. It specifies CASSLEGQGSEKLFF. The chain is built from TRBV5-1 and TRBJ1-4; TRBD1 aligns across 10 bases. Germline CDR1 is SGHRS and CDR2 is YFSETQ. Trimming took 0 bases from V and 7 from J; bases not matched to a gene: 3. The CDR3 runs 15 residues.

The chain joins TRBV30 to TRBJ1-4; D gene ambiguous. Trimming stripped 3 bases from V and 8 bases from J, with 13 bases between. CDR1 and CDR2 (germline): GTSNPN, SVGIG (reference sequence). The CDR3 spans 13 residues. The CDR3: CAWSTEEWEKLFF. In DNA form, the CDR3 reads TGTGCCTGGAGCACCGAGGAGTGGGAAAAACTGTTTTTT.

The chain joins TRBV5-1 to TRBJ2-7; 10 bases map to TRBD1. The CDR3 has 14 residues. J gave up 4 bases and V 4 bases, and 5 bases lay outside the gene matches. Germline lookup yields CDR1 SGHRS and CDR2 YFSETQ. CDR3 sequence (DNA): TGCGCCAGCAGCCCCGGGACAGGGGCATACGAGCAGTACTTC. It yields the protein CASSPGTGAYEQYF.

The chain carries TRBV9 and TRBJ2-7, with 9 bases lining up with TRBD2. This CDR3 is built from 16 residues. CDR1 and CDR2 (germline): SGDLS, YYNGEE. Losses at the gene ends were 0 bases for V and 0 bases for J; bases not matched to a gene: 4. CDR3 DNA sequence: TGTGCCAGCAGCGTAGCCAGCGGGGGGACCTCCTACGAGCAGTACTTC. Residues: CASSVASGGTSYEQYF.

The count of this clone is one. The chain combines TRBV19 with TRBJ1-5; D is possibly TRBD1 (5 bases). Germline CDR1 reads LNHDA; CDR2 reads SQIVND (reference sequence). The length of the CDR3 is 16 residues. V was trimmed by 1 base and J by 0 bases, leaving 10 bases between them. As DNA, the CDR3 is TGTGCCAGTAGTATAGGGGGCAGACCTAGCAATCAGCCCCAGCATTTT. It is translated as CASSIGGRPSNQPQHF. Supplemented by reference TRBV19 and TRBJ1-5, the full variable domain reads DGGITQSPKYLFRKEGQNVTLSCEQNLNHDAMYWYRQDPGQGLRLIYYSQIVNDFQKGDIAEGYSVSREKKESFPLTVTSAQKNPTAFYLCASSIGGRPSNQPQHFGDGTRLSIL.

The V call is TRBV9, the J call TRBJ1-6, with D possibly matching TRBD1 (6 bases). Trimming removed 0 bases from V and 7 bases from J, with 17 bases in between. CDR1 SGDLS and CDR2 YYNGEE come from the germline V gene. CDR3 length: 17 residues. The CDR3 sequence: CASSVVVGTSANSPLHF. The CDR3 nucleotides are TGTGCCAGCAGCGTAGTTGTAGGGACATCGGCCAATTCACCCCTCCACTTT.

In DNA, the CDR3 is TGTGCCAGCAGATACCAGGGGTCGGGCGAGCAGTACTTC. It translates to CASRYQGSGEQYF. The chain uses TRBV2 and TRBJ2-7; possibly TRBD1 for D (6 bases). V was clipped by 6 bases and J by 6 bases, with 15 bases between them. The CDR3 is made up of 13 amino acids. Germline CDR1 is SNHLY and CDR2 is FYNNEI.

This clone was seen just once. The chain links TRBV19 to TRBJ2-3; TRBD2 matches at 12 bases. The length of the CDR3 is 17 residues. Trimming removed 0 bases from V and 5 bases from J; junction bases left unmatched: 6. Germline assignment: CDR1 LNHDA and CDR2 SQIVND (reference sequence). Here the CDR3 reads CASSIDSLAGGRDTQYF. In nucleotides, the CDR3 is TGTGCCAGTAGTATAGATTCCCTAGCGGGGGGGCGAGATACGCAGTATTTT.

V is TRBV12-5 and J is TRBJ2-7; a weak D match, TRBD1 (6 bases). The CDR3 spans 18 residues. Deletions cut 5 bases from V and 6 bases from J, with 29 bases between. Germline CDR1 is LGHNT and CDR2 is FRNRAP. CDR3 coding DNA: TGTGCTAGTGGTGCGGCCCGGGACACCCTTCGTGGGGAACTCGAGCAGTACGTC. Translating it yields CASGAARDTLRGELEQYV.

This chain uses TRBV6-1 with TRBJ2-3, with TRBD1 matching 10 bases. This CDR3 spans 14 amino acids. Germline CDR1 and CDR2: MNHNS and SASEGT. Germline trimming cut 8 bases from V and 4 bases from J; bases unmatched to any gene: 6. CDR3 region: CASSAGQGSDTQYF. The DNA for the CDR3 is TGTGCCAGCTCCGCGGGACAGGGGTCAGATACGCAGTATTTT.

V and J are TRBV11-2 and TRBJ2-7; a weak D match, TRBD1 (6 bases). This CDR3 has 14 amino acids. Deletions cut 5 bases from V and 2 bases from J, with 13 bases between. The germline V gene encodes CDR1 SGHAT and CDR2 FQNNGV. CDR3 DNA: TGTGCCAGCAGCCCTTCTAGGGGGACCTACGAGCAGTACGTC. Protein: CASSPSRGTYEQYV.

The gene calls are TRBV7-9 and TRBJ1-2; D is ambiguous. The CDR3 totals 14 residues. Looked up from germline, CDR1 is SEHNR and CDR2 is FQNEAQ (reference sequence). Trimming cost V 0 bases and J 7 bases, with 12 bases left between them. This CDR3 is CASSLARGVGGYTF. The CDR3 nucleotides are TGTGCCAGCAGCTTAGCCCGAGGAGTGGGTGGCTACACCTTC.

This sequence joins TRBV6-6 and TRBJ1-5, with D maybe TRBD1 (5 bases). The CDR3 is 15 amino acids. Looked up from germline, CDR1 is MNHNY and CDR2 is SVGAGI (reference sequence). V was trimmed by 5 bases and J by 2 bases, leaving 13 bases between them. The CDR3 sequence: CASSARREGNQPQHF. The CDR3 nucleotides are TGTGCCAGCAGTGCTCGCAGGGAGGGCAATCAGCCCCAGCATTTT.

The chain combines TRBV11-3 with TRBJ1-2; 8 positions agree with TRBD1. V gave up 5 bases and J gave up 8 bases; unmatched junction bases: 7. The CDR3 is 13 residues long. Germline V lookup: CDR1 SGHNT, CDR2 YENEEA. DNA for the CDR3: TGTGCCAGCAGCGAGAGGACAGGGAACGGCTACACCTTC. Translated: CASSERTGNGYTF.

The chain combines TRBV7-2 with TRBJ1-1; a possible D gene is TRBD1 (6 bases). This CDR3 has 15 residues. Germline values: CDR1 SGHTA, CDR2 FQGNSA. Deletions cut 4 bases from V and 0 bases from J, with 12 bases between. The CDR3 DNA is TGTGCCAGCAGCTCCTCCGGGACATTGAACACTGAAGCTTTCTTT. Its translation: CASSSSGTLNTEAFF.

This clone was detected only once. The gene calls are TRBV6-1 and TRBJ1-2, with unresolved D. Germline V gene sequence: CDR1 MNHNS, CDR2 SASEGT. The ends were cut back, 1 base at V and 8 bases at J, with 11 bases in the middle. This CDR3 region has 13 residues. The CDR3 nucleotides are TGTGCCAGCAGTGAAGTTGAGGGTGGAGGCTACACCTTC. This codes for CASSEVEGGGYTF.

The chain links TRBV9 to TRBJ1-5; 9 nucleotides align to TRBD1. The CDR3 runs 20 residues. Looked up from germline, CDR1 is SGDLS and CDR2 is YYNGEE. V lost 4 bases and J lost 5; bases outside the gene matches: 22. CDR3 sequence reads: CASSTRKTGTGIEYDQPQHF. In nucleotides, the CDR3 is TGTGCCAGCAGCACCAGAAAGACCGGGACAGGGATTGAGTATGATCAGCCCCAGCATTTT. Full variable domain (outside the CDR3, taken from reference TRBV9 and TRBJ1-5): DSGVTQTPKHLITATGQRVTLRCSPRSGDLSVYWYQQSLDQGLQFLIQYYNGEERAKGNILERFSAQQFPDLHSELNLSSLELGDSALYFCASSTRKTGTGIEYDQPQHFGDGTRLSIL.

The CDR3 protein is CASSPSTGTGRPEQYF. In nucleotides, the CDR3 is TGTGCCAGCAGTCCCTCAACCGGGACAGGCCGTCCCGAGCAGTACTTC. The rearrangement joins TRBV2 to TRBJ2-7, with 8 bases matching TRBD1. V lost 5 bases, J lost 6 bases, and 15 bases stayed unmatched. The CDR3 sequence is 16 residues long. Germline V gives CDR1 SNHLY, CDR2 FYNNEI.

The genes are TRBV7-2 and TRBJ2-5; TRBD2 aligns across 10 bases. The ends lost 2 bases at V and 0 bases at J; junction bases unmatched: 0. This CDR3 is built from 15 residues. Germline V CDR1 and CDR2: SGHTA, FQGNSA. The CDR3: CASSLTSGNQETQYF. The CDR3 region has the DNA TGTGCCAGCAGCTTAACTAGCGGGAACCAAGAGACCCAGTACTTC.